The rows below give T cell receptor beta chains drawn from one sample of a study of T cell responses to AZD1222 COVID-19 vaccine. Method: immunoSEQ multiplex PCR; TCRdb's copy keeps in-frame clones and lacks some. Of about 100,000 clones listed, roughly 90% are singletons. Sequences were derived from peripheral blood, sampled 28 days after the second AZD1222 dose. Receptors originate from an adult who received the AZD1222 COVID-19 vaccine. Both conserved end residues are part of each CDR3. The D gene is left open where the match is weak.

V gene	J gene	D gene	CDR3 DNA	CDR3 protein
TRBV7-8	TRBJ1-4	TRBD1	TGTGCCAGCAGCCTAGACAGGGTTAATGAAAAACTGTTTTTT	CASSLDRVNEKLFF
TRBV10-2	TRBJ2-5	NA	TGCGCCAGCAGTGGGGTAGCAGAAGAGACCCAGTACTTC	CASSGVAEETQYF
TRBV5-6	TRBJ1-1	NA	TGTGCCAGCAGCTTAAATCAGGGTAGGACCGCTTTCTTT	CASSLNQGRTAFF
TRBV5-5	TRBJ2-7	NA	TGTGCCAGCAGCCCGACCATATCCCTCTACGAGCAGTACTTC	CASSPTISLYEQYF
TRBV6-6	TRBJ1-1	NA	TGTGCCAGCAGTTACTCGGCCGGGGAACAAGCTTTCTTT	CASSYSAGEQAFF
TRBV5-4	TRBJ2-2	NA	TGTGCCAGCAAACCCCAGGGGCTTCGAGGCACCGGGGAGCTGTTTTTT	CASKPQGLRGTGELFF
TRBV24-1	TRBJ2-3	NA	TGTGCCACCAGTGATACCCTGAAGGATACGCAGTATTTT	CATSDTLKDTQYF
TRBV2	TRBJ1-2	TRBD1	TGTGCCAGCATCCGGGACAGCGCCCTTATGAACTATGGCTACACCTTC	CASIRDSALMNYGYTF
TRBV28	TRBJ1-2	NA	TGTGCCAGCAGGCCGACTATACTGGATGGCTACACCTTC	CASRPTILDGYTF
TRBV5-1	TRBJ2-2	TRBD2	TGCGCCAGCAGTGTGGACAGGGAGACTAGCGGGAGAACCACCGGGGAGCTGTTTTTT	CASSVDRETSGRTTGELFF
TRBV3-1/TRBV3-2	TRBJ2-5	NA	TGTGCCAGCAGCCAAATGGACCAAGAGACCCAGTACTTC	CASSQMDQETQYF
TRBV7-6	TRBJ2-1	NA	TGTGCCAGCAGCTTAGATGAGACCCAATACAATGAGCAGTTCTTC	CASSLDETQYNEQFF
TRBV28	TRBJ1-6	NA	TGTGCCAGCAGTTTATGGGGGCAGGGGAGGTCACCCCTCCACTTT	CASSLWGQGRSPLHF